The TCR beta chain under discussion was sequenced for a study of glioma-infiltrating T cells. Notes on the study in general: Patients with low tissue-blood divergence carried a signature set of shared blood CDR3 motifs.

TCR alpha and beta CDR3 regions were amplified from RNA using iRepertoire nested multiplex PCR. TCRdb re-called the multiplex PCR reads through MiXCR, storing one row per CDR3 protein. The top ten clones hold about 12% of a sample with 300,000 to 450,000 distinct CDR3 sequences, roughly 41% of them seen once. In its sample, this clonotype was seen a few times. Its antigen is unknown. Between the trimmed V and J ends, which lost 9 bases and 2 bases, there was a span of 15 bases. The CDR3 has 14 amino acids. Germline V gene sequence: CDR1 MNHEY, CDR2 SMNVEV (reference sequence). What was sequenced was glioma tissue, nonneoplastic brain tissue, or PBMCs (not recorded which). The source of this sequence is a human donor with low-grade glioma or glioblastoma, undergoing nonglioma brain surgery, or in good health (not recorded which). The chain recombines TRBV27 with TRBJ2-3; D is unclear. The CDR3 coding sequence is TGTGCCAGACCACACTCACTCTCCACAGATACGCAGTATTTT. Translating gives CARPHSLSTDTQYF.